What follows describes a single TCR beta chain. The antigen remains undetermined. The data were taken from a study of cytomegalovirus exposure and HLA in healthy donors. Regarding the study as a whole: In a later analysis, TCR beta V- and J-gene trimming showed a link to a missense DCLRE1C variant.

This cohort consisted of healthy bone marrow donors. 60 Vbeta and 13 Jbeta primers were used in PCR. Produced via immunoSEQ multiplex PCR; TCRdb's table is partial and in-frame only. Among 160,000 or so clones, about 78% were seen once, and the ten largest hold approximately 1.5%. The sequencing input was PBMCs. The sequence was obtained from a male donor in good health and CMV-seronegative.

CDR3 sequence (DNA): TGTGCCAGTAGTACAGGGGGCCGGGAGACCCAGTACTTC. This gives the protein CASSTGGRETQYF. This sequence joins TRBV19 and TRBJ2-5, with TRBD1 identical over 8 bases. V was pared by 4 bases and J by 5 bases, with 3 bases of the junction left unmatched. Germline V CDR1 and CDR2: LNHDA, SQIVND (reference sequence). CDR3 size: 13 residues.